The 19 T cell receptor beta chains below all came from one sample that was sequenced in a study of control samples from healthy donors and cancer patients. Sequencing used immunoSEQ multiplex PCR; TCRdb keeps in-frame clones, though not all of them. This sample yields around 130,000 clones, of which just under 90% are seen a single time; 6% to 9.5% belongs to the top ten. Sequencing was carried out using PBMCs. The receptors here all came from a man in his fifties with head and neck cancer.

In this sample, this clone turned up a few times. The chain links TRBV28 to TRBJ2-5; TRBD2 might be the D (6 bases). V was trimmed by 3 bases and J by 0 bases, leaving 14 bases between them. The CDR3 is 16 amino acids. Germline V gene data show CDR1 as MDHEN and CDR2 as SYDVKM. CDR3 coding DNA: TGTGCCAGCAGTTTTGAGGAGGGGACGTACCAAGAGACCCAGTACTTC. Protein product: CASSFEEGTYQETQYF.

V usage is TRBV21-1 and J usage is TRBJ1-6. TRBV21-1 is recorded as a pseudogene. The CDR3 totals 16 residues. The CDR3 protein is CASSYAVTNPGSPLHF. The CDR3 DNA reads as TGTGCCAGCAGCTACGCAGTAACTAACCCAGGTTCACCCCTCCACTTT.

This clone appeared once. The CDR3 spells CASSAREQQAQETQYF. The CDR3 DNA follows: TGTGCCAGCAGCGCCCGGGAGCAACAGGCCCAAGAGACCCAGTACTTC. The rearrangement joins TRBV5-6 to TRBJ2-5; weak D call: TRBD2 (6 bases). The V end was cut by 4 bases, the J end by 1 base, with 17 bases between. CDR1 SGHDT and CDR2 YYEEEE come from the germline V gene. CDR3 size: 16 residues.

The chain links TRBV20-1 to TRBJ2-3, with D possibly being TRBD2 (5 bases). The germline V gene has CDR1 DFQATT and CDR2 SNEGSKA (reference sequence). V lost 6 bases, J lost 0 bases, and 13 bases lay in between. This CDR3 spans 14 amino acids. CDR3 region: CSASREPSTDTQYF. CDR3 coding DNA: TGCAGTGCAAGTCGGGAACCGAGCACAGATACGCAGTATTTT.

The chain joins TRBV5-1 to TRBJ1-4; no clear D gene. There are 12 residues in the CDR3. V was pared by 2 bases and J by 7 bases, with 6 bases between. CDR1 SGHRS and CDR2 YFSETQ come from the germline V gene. CDR3 amino acids: CASSFNFEKLFF. The DNA of the CDR3 is TGCGCCAGCAGCTTTAACTTTGAAAAACTGTTTTTT.

The rearrangement joins TRBV6-5 to TRBJ2-7; the D gene is possibly TRBD2 (6 bases). The CDR3 has 14 residues. Germline CDR1 is MNHEY and CDR2 is SVGAGI. Trimming shortened V by 2 bases and J by 1 base, and 9 bases separated the two germline ends. The CDR3 here is CASSYRDSSYEQYF. As DNA, the CDR3 is TGTGCCAGCAGTTACCGGGACTCTTCCTACGAGCAGTACTTC.

The chain joins TRBV9 to TRBJ2-1; D might be TRBD2 (5 bases). Trimming shortened V by 0 bases and J by 12 bases, and 19 bases separated the two germline ends. This CDR3 is built from 15 residues. CDR1 is SGDLS, CDR2 YYNGEE, per germline. The CDR3 here is CASSVVSAGPRSQFF. The CDR3 DNA reads TGTGCCAGCAGCGTAGTTAGCGCCGGACCAAGATCGCAGTTCTTC.

The chain has TRBV6-5 and TRBJ2-5; no firm D call. This CDR3 spans 15 amino acids. Between the trimmed V and J ends, which lost 6 bases and 0 bases, there was a span of 14 bases. Germline V lookup: CDR1 MNHEY, CDR2 SVGAGI. CDR3 loop: CASSPRTVYQETQYF. The CDR3 DNA sequence: TGTGCCAGCAGCCCACGCACAGTGTACCAAGAGACCCAGTACTTC.

The J gene is TRBJ1-6, the V gene TRBV4-1; D gene uncertain. The CDR3 is made up of 15 amino acids. The V end was cut by 3 bases, the J end by 3 bases, with 9 bases between. CDR1 and CDR2 from the germline V gene are MGHRA and YSYEKL. The DNA for the CDR3 is TGCGCCAGCAGCCAGGGCAAGGGCTATAATTCACCCCTCCACTTT. Protein sequence: CASSQGKGYNSPLHF.

The chain combines TRBV10-3 with TRBJ1-1, with D uncertain. Trimming took 1 base from V and 0 from J, leaving 9 bases between them. The CDR3 is 15 residues long. Per germline, CDR1 ENHRY and CDR2 SYGVKD. The CDR3 loop is CAISELNSLNTEAFF. CDR3 in DNA: TGTGCCATCAGTGAGTTAAATAGTTTGAACACTGAAGCTTTCTTT.

This clone has only one observation. The chain recombines TRBV2 with TRBJ1-5; tentatively, D is TRBD1 (6 bases). Trimming stripped 8 bases from V and 3 bases from J, with 11 bases between. CDR1 and CDR2 from the germline V gene are SNHLY and FYNNEI. CDR3 length: 13 amino acids. CDR3 sequence (DNA): TGTGCCAGCGACAGGTCCCCCAATCAGCCCCAGCATTTT. This codes for CASDRSPNQPQHF.

The DNA of the CDR3 is TGTGCCAGCAGCAAATCCTGGACGGCCTCGAACACTGAAGCTTTCTTT. This sequence encodes CASSKSWTASNTEAFF. V is TRBV5-8 and J is TRBJ1-1; D remains unclear. The V end lost 4 bases, the J end lost 1 base, and 17 bases lay between the germline ends. Germline V gene sequence: CDR1 SGHTS, CDR2 YDEGEE. This CDR3 has 16 amino acids.

This clone came up once. The chain is built from TRBV5-5 and TRBJ1-1, with a tentative D call TRBD1 (5 bases). CDR1 and CDR2 (germline): SGHKS, YYEKEE (reference sequence). The V end lost 6 bases, the J end lost 2 bases, and 11 bases lay between the germline ends. CDR3 length equals 13 residues. CDR3 nucleotides: TGTGCCAGCATACTGACAGTTAACACTGAAGCTTTCTTT. Protein: CASILTVNTEAFF. The whole variable domain, remainder taken from reference TRBV5-5 and TRBJ1-1, is DAGVTQSPTHLIKTRGQQVTLRCSPISGHKSVSWYQQVLGQGPQFIFQYYEKEERGRGNFPDRFSARQFPNYSSELNVNALLLGDSALYLCASILTVNTEAFFGQGTRLTVV.

The rearrangement links TRBV7-3 to TRBJ2-1; TRBD2 is a possible D gene (7 bases). Trimming pared 0 bases from V and 4 bases from J, leaving 16 bases between. This CDR3 has 17 amino acids. The V gene's germline CDR1 is SGHTA and CDR2 FQGTGA. This chain's CDR3 is CASSLTGAGGLYNEQFF. The DNA for the CDR3 is TGTGCCAGCAGCTTAACCGGGGCCGGGGGGCTATACAATGAGCAGTTCTTC.

This sequence joins TRBV3-1 (or the pseudogene TRBV3-2) and TRBJ2-5; 12 positions match TRBD2. This CDR3 contains 19 residues. V was clipped by 0 bases and J by 5 bases; unmatched bases: 13. Germline assignment: CDR1 LGHDT and CDR2 YNNKEL (reference sequence). The CDR3 here is CASSQDRSLAGGHGETQYF. DNA of the CDR3: TGTGCCAGCAGCCAAGATAGGAGTCTAGCGGGGGGGCATGGGGAGACCCAGTACTTC.

The chain joins TRBV24-1 to TRBJ1-2; D gene uncertain. This CDR3 region has 13 residues. Trimming shortened V by 6 bases and J by 0 bases, and 7 bases separated the two germline ends. CDR1 is KGHDR and CDR2 is SFDVKD in the germline V gene. This CDR3 reads CATSPSPNYGYTF. The CDR3 DNA reads TGTGCCACCAGTCCGAGCCCTAACTATGGCTACACCTTC.

The chain recombines TRBV5-8 with TRBJ2-1, with a possible D match to TRBD2 (6 bases). CDR1 and CDR2 (germline): SGHTS, YDEGEE. V dropped 0 bases and J dropped 6 bases, with 10 bases sitting between them. The CDR3 length is 14 residues. CDR3 DNA sequence: TGTGCCAGCAGCTTGGGACTAGTCTTCAATGAGCAGTTCTTC. As protein: CASSLGLVFNEQFF.

This chain connects TRBV6-5 to TRBJ2-1; D call uncertain. The CDR3 extends over 15 amino acids. With 0 bases removed from V and 4 bases from J, the gap between germline ends came to 10 bases. Germline CDR1 and CDR2: MNHEY and SVGAGI. Here the CDR3 DNA reads TGTGCCAGCAGTTACTCGATACTACCGTACAATGAGCAGTTCTTC. Translating it yields CASSYSILPYNEQFF.

The chain combines TRBV6-5 with TRBJ2-7; 8 nucleotides match TRBD1. Germline loops: CDR1 MNHEY, CDR2 SVGAGI. Germline trimming cut 5 bases from V and 2 bases from J; bases unmatched to any gene: 2. The CDR3 runs 13 residues. As DNA, the CDR3 is TGTGCCAGCAGTCCGACAGGGGCCTACGAGCAGTACTTC. This gives the protein CASSPTGAYEQYF.